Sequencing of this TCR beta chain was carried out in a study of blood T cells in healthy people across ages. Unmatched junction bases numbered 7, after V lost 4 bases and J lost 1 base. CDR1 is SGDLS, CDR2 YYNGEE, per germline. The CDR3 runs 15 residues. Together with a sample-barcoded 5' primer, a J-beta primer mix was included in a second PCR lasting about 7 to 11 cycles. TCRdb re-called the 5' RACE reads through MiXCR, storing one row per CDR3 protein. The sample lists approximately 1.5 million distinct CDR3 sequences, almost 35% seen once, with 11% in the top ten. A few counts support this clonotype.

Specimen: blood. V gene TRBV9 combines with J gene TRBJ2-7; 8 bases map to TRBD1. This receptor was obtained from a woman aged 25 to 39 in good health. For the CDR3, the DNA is TGTGCCAGCAGCATCGGACAGGGAGATTCCTACGAGCAGTACTTC. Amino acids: CASSIGQGDSYEQYF.